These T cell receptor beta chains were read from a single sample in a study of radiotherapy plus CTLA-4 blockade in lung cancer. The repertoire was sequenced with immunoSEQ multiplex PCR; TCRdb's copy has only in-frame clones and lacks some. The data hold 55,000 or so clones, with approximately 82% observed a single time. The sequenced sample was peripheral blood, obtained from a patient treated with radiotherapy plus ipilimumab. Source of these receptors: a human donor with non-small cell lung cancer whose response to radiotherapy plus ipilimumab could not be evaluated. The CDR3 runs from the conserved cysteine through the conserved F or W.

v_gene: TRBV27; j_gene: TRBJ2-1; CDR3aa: CASSQDRGSYNEQFF
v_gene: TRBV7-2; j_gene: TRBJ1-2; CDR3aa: CASSPRTGNYGYTF
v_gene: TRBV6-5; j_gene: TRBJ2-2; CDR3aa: CASSYQGPNTGELFF
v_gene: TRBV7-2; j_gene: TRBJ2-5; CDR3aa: CASSLQAALTQETQYF
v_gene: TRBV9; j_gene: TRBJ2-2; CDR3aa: CASSVGPGATGELFF
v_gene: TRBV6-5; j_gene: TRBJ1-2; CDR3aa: CASSYSQGNYGYTF
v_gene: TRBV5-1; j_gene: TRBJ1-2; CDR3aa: CASSLSGDMDYGYTF
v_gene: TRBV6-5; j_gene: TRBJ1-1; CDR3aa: CASHETGRMNTEAFF
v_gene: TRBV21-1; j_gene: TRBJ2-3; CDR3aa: CASNPRRTDTQYF
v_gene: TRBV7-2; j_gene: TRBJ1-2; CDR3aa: CASSLGGQGAAYGYTF
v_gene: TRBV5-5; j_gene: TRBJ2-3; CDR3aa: CASSLGGGTDTQYF
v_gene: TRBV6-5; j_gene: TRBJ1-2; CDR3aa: CASSYSGTDYGYTF
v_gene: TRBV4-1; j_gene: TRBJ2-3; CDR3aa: CASGRGGTDTQYF
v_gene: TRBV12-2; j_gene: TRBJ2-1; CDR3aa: CALRGSGGEQFF
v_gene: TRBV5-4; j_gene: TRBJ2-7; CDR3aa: CASSFGTSLAHEQYF
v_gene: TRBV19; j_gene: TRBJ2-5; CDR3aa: CASSSILGLAGEETQYF
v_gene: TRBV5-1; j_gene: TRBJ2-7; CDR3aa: CASSLGWGGPYEQYF
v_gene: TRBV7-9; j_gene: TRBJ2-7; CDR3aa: CASSPLAFEQYF
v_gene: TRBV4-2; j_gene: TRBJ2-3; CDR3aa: CASSRGRGGVDTQYF
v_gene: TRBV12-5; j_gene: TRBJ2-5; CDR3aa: CASGPGGGRETQYF
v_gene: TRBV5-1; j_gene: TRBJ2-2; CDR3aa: CASSVQGAYTGELFF
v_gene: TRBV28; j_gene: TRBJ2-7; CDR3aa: CASIPRDRGDIEQYF
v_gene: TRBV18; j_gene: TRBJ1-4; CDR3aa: CASSGGGEKLFF
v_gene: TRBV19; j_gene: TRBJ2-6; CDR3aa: CASRTVVSGANVLTF
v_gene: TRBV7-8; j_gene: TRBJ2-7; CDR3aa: CASTVSDTGFGEQYF
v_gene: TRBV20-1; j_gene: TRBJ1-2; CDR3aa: CSAALSGGYTF
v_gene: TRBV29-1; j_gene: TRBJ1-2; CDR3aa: CSVYRGWAYGYTF
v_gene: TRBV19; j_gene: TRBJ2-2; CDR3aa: CASSPPGTGFPGELFF
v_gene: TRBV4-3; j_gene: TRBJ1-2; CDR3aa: CASSQDPGQGAYGYTF
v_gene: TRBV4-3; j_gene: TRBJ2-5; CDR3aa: CASSSSDRSQETQYF
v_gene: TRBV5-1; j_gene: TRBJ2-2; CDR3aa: CASSLGQGATGELFF
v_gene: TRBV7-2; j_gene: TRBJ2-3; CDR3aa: CASRERGGLRDTQYF
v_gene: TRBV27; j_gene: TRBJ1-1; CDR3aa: CASSLSGHTEAFF
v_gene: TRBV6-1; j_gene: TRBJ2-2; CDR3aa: CASSRTAATGELFF
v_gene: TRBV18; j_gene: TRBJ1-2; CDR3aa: CASSPPNRVSYGYTF
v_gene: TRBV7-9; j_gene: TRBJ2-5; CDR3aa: CAGGQGSQETQYF
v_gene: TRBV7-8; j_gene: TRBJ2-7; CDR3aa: CASSYAAGINEQYF
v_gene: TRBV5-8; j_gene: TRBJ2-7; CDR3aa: CASSSDRRYEQYF
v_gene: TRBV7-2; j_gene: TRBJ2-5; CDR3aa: CASSSGRQGGLKETQYF
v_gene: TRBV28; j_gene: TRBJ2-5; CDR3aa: CASRVNRGKVGETQYF
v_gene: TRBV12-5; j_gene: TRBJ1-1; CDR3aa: CASGDQPGQGFAEAFF
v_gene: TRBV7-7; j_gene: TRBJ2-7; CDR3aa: CASSPGLAGIYEQYF
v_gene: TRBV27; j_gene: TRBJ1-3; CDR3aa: CASSSGGASKNTIYF
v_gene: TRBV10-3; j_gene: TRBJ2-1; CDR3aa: CAISESTGLARSYNEQFF
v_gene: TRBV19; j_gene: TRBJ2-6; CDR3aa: CASSPGLSLSGANVLTF
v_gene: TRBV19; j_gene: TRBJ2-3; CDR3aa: CASSIAGAPSTDTQYF